The T cell receptor (beta chain) described here comes from a study of identical twins. In its sample, this clonotype was seen a few times. Its specificity is unknown. TCRdb passed the 5' RACE reads through MiXCR, listing each CDR3 protein once. The sample holds more than 400,000 distinct CDR3 sequences; about 15% are singletons and the top ten take roughly 0.43%. The CDR3 spans 15 residues. Germline V gene data show CDR1 as MGHRA and CDR2 as YSYEKL. Trimming shortened V by 0 bases and J by 7 bases, and 13 bases separated the two germline ends. Study results and caveats: There were fewer insertions in abundant cord blood beta clonotypes, but memory repertoires showed no such pattern. Twins' excess sharing was less marked for out-of-frame beta sequences.

A further study also used this sample, focusing on yellow fever vaccine responses in identical twins. According to that study: Each twin's T cell response to the vaccine was reported to look partly convergent and partly personalized.

The specimen sequenced was CD4+ T cells sorted from blood. The TCR sequence derives from a woman aged 18-30 years in good health. The genes are TRBV4-1 and TRBJ2-1, with D maybe TRBD2 (6 bases). The CDR3 DNA reads TGCGCCAGCAGCCAAGATGGGCAGGCGGGGAATGAGCAGTTCTTC. Encoded protein: CASSQDGQAGNEQFF.